The 5 T cell receptor beta chains below come from one sample, sequenced in a study of T cell repertoires in cytomegalovirus infection. TCRdb reprocessed the reads via MiXCR and lists one record per CDR3 protein. The sample contains 700,000 to 900,000 distinct CDR3 sequences, about 29% of which appear only once. The antigens for these receptors are not known. This sample comprised cultured CD8+ T cells from PBMCs, obtained from culture after CMV antigen stimulation. All receptors come from a human donor in good health (CMV status not recorded). Some clones in this sample may be carry-over from other donors' samples.

The table lists this clonotype with a few counts. The V gene is TRBV20-1, the J gene TRBJ2-7, with D possibly TRBD1 on 6 matching bases. This CDR3 has 14 residues. Germline loops: CDR1 DFQATT, CDR2 SNEGSKA (reference sequence). V lost 1 base, J lost 4 bases, and 14 bases lay in between. CDR3 protein: CSARGTDSGYEQYF. The DNA for the CDR3 is TGCAGTGCTAGAGGGACGGACAGTGGTTACGAGCAGTACTTC.

This clonotype was observed a handful of times. This rearrangement joins TRBV7-6 to TRBJ2-5, with 9 bases identical to TRBD1. The V gene end was trimmed by 3 bases and the J gene end by 5 bases; junction bases not matched to a gene: 10. The germline V gene has CDR1 SGHVS and CDR2 FNYEAQ. This CDR3 is built from 16 residues. The CDR3 sequence is CASSLEQTGGRETQYF. CDR3 in DNA: TGTGCCAGCAGCTTGGAGCAGACAGGGGGAAGGGAGACCCAGTACTTC.

V and J are TRBV4-1 and TRBJ2-1, with a weak D call TRBD2 (5 bases). The CDR3 is made up of 17 amino acids. V was cut by 1 base and J by 4 bases, with 17 bases left in between. The germline gives CDR1 MGHRA, CDR2 YSYEKL. This CDR3 is CASSQGTPISGYNEQFF. CDR3 nucleotide sequence: TGCGCCAGCAGCCAAGGTACTCCGATCTCGGGATACAATGAGCAGTTCTTC.

The chain carries TRBV10-2 and TRBJ1-2; no reliable D call. V lost 7 bases and J 4 bases, leaving 13 bases between the germline ends. The CDR3 is 13 residues long. Germline V gene data show CDR1 as WSHSY and CDR2 as SAAADI. The DNA for the CDR3 is TGCGCCAGCAAGGAGGGATGGGGCTATGGCTACACCTTC. Its translation is CASKEGWGYGYTF.

V usage is TRBV19 and J usage is TRBJ1-1; the D gene is possibly TRBD1 (6 bases). Germline lookup yields CDR1 LNHDA and CDR2 SQIVND (reference sequence). The V end was cut by 7 bases, the J end by 3 bases, with 18 bases between. The CDR3 extends over 15 amino acids. The CDR3 sequence: CASTPTGGWDTEAFF. For the CDR3, the DNA is TGTGCCAGTACCCCGACAGGAGGCTGGGACACTGAAGCTTTCTTT.